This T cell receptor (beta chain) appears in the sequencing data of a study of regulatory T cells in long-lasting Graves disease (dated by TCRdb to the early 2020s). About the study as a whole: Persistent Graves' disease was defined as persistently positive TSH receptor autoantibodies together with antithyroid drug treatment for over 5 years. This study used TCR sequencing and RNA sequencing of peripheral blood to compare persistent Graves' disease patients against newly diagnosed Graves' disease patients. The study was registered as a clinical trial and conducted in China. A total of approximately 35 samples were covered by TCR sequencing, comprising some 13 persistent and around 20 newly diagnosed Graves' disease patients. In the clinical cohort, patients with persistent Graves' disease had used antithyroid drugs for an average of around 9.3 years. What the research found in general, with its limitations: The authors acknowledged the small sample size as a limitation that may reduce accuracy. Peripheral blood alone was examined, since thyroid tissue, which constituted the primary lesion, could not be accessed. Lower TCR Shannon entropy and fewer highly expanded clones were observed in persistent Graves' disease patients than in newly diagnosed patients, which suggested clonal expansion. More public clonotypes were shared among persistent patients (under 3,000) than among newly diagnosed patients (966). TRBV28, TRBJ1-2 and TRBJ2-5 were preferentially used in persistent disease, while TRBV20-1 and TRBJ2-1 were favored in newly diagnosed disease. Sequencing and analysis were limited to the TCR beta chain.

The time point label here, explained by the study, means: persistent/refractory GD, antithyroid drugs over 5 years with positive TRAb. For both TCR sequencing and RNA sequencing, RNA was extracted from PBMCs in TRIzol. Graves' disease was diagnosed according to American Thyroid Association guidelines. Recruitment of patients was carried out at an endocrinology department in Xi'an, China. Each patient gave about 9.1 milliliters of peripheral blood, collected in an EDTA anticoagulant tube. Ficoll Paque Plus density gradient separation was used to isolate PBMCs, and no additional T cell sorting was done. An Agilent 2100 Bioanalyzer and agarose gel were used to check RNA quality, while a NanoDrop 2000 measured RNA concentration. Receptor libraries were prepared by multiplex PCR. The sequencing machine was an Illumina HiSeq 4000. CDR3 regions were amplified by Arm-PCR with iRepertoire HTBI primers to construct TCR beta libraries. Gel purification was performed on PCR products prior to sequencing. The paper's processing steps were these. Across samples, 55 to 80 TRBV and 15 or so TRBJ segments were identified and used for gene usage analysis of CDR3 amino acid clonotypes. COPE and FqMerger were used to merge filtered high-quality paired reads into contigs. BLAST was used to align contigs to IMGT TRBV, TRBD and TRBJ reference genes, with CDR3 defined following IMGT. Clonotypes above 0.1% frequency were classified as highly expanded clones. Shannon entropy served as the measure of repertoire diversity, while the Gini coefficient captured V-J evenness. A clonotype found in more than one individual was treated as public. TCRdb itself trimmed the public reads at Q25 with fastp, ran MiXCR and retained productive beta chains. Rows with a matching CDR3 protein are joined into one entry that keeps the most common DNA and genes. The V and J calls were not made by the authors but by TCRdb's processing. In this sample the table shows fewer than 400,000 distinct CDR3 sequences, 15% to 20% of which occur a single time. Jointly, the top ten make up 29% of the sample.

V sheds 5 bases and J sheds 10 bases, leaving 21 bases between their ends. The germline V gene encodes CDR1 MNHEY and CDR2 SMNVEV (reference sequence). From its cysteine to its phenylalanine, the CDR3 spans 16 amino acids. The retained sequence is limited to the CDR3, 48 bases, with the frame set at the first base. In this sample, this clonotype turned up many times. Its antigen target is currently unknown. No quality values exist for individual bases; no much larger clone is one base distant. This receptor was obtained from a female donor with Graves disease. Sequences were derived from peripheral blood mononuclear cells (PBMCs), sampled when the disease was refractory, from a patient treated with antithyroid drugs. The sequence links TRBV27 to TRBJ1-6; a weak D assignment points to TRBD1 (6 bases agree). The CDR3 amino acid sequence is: CASSGGYQGNRSPLHF. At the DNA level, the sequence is TGTGCCAGCAGTGGGGGATACCAGGGGAACCGATCACCCCTCCACTTT.